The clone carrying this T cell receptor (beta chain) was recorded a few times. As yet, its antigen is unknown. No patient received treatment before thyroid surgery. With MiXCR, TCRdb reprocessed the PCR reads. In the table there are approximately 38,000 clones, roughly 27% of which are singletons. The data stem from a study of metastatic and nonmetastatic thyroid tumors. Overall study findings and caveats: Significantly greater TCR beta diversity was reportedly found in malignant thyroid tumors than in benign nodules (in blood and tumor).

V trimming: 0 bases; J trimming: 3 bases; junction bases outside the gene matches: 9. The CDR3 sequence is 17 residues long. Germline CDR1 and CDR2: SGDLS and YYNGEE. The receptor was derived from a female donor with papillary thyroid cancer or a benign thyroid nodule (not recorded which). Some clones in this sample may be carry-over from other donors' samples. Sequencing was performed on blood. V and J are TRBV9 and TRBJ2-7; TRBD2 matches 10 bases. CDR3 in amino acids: CASSVGTSGSHFYEQYF. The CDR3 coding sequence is TGTGCCAGCAGCGTAGGGACTAGCGGTTCACACTTCTACGAGCAGTACTTC.